The rows below give T cell receptor beta chains drawn from one sample of a study of technical replicates of blood from several donors. Assay used: immunoSEQ multiplex PCR; TCRdb lists only in-frame clones, some missing. The sample comprises 85,000 to 100,000 clones, approximately 95% of which are singletons, and around 0.25% rests with the top ten. The sequenced sample was T cells isolated from PBMCs. Receptors originate from a human donor in good health. Both conserved end residues are part of each CDR3. D genes are given only for firm matches. A row's size may be missing; if present it is once, few, many or a size class.

D: TRBD1
size: .
V: TRBV18
J: TRBJ2-3
CDR3: CASSPWTGTDSDTQCF
DNA: TGTGCCAGCTCACCTTGGACCGGGACAGACTCAGATACGCAGTGTTTT

D: TRBD1
size: .
V: TRBV13
J: TRBJ1-4
CDR3: CASSGGTVRPLFF
DNA: TGTGCCAGCAGCGGGGGGACAGTGCGGCCTCTGTTTTTT

D: .
size: .
V: TRBV6-1
J: TRBJ1-2
CDR3: CASSEISYRTNYGYTF
DNA: TGTGCCAGCAGTGAAATAAGTTACAGAACTAACTATGGCTACACCTTC

D: TRBD1
size: .
V: TRBV19
J: TRBJ2-1
CDR3: CASSMSPGGWDEQFF
DNA: TGTGCCAGTAGTATGTCCCCAGGGGGCTGGGATGAGCAGTTCTTC

D: .
size: .
V: TRBV5-4
J: TRBJ2-1
CDR3: CASSFSNNEQFF
DNA: TGTGCCAGCAGCTTTTCTAACAATGAGCAGTTCTTC

D: .
size: .
V: TRBV5-4
J: TRBJ2-2
CDR3: CASSLFWNTGELFF
DNA: TGTGCCAGCAGCTTGTTCTGGAACACCGGGGAGCTGTTTTTT

D: .
size: once
V: TRBV28
J: TRBJ2-6
CDR3: CASSPTVHFSGANVLTF
DNA: TGTGCCAGCAGTCCGACAGTCCATTTCTCTGGGGCCAACGTCCTGACTTTC

D: TRBD1
size: .
V: TRBV5-1
J: TRBJ1-4
CDR3: CASSRSLGQTNEKLFF
DNA: TGCGCCAGCAGCAGGTCATTGGGACAGACTAATGAAAAACTGTTTTTT

D: TRBD2
size: .
V: TRBV23-1
J: TRBJ2-7
CDR3: CASSPKGGTPDGSYEQYF
DNA: TGCGCCAGCAGCCCCAAGGGAGGGACCCCCGATGGGTCCTACGAGCAGTACTTC

D: TRBD2
size: .
V: TRBV5-1
J: TRBJ2-1
CDR3: CASSSGTSGNEQFF
DNA: TGCGCCAGCAGCTCCGGGACTAGCGGCAATGAGCAGTTCTTC

D: .
size: .
V: TRBV30
J: TRBJ2-3
CDR3: CAWEAGDTQYF
DNA: TGTGCCTGGGAGGCCGGAGATACGCAGTATTTT

D: .
size: .
V: TRBV7-7
J: TRBJ2-5
CDR3: CASSQNGERVAETQYF
DNA: TGTGCCAGCAGCCAGAATGGGGAGAGGGTGGCAGAGACCCAGTACTTC

D: TRBD1
size: .
V: TRBV6-1
J: TRBJ2-7
CDR3: CASSARDSSYEQYF
DNA: TGTGCCAGCAGTGCCCGGGACAGCTCCTACGAGCAGTACTTC

D: TRBD2
size: .
V: TRBV27
J: TRBJ2-7
CDR3: CASSLPGLAGVNEQYF
DNA: TGTGCCAGCAGTTTACCGGGACTAGCGGGAGTCAACGAGCAGTACTTC

D: .
size: .
V: TRBV27
J: TRBJ1-5
CDR3: CASSFYSNQPQHF
DNA: TGTGCCAGCAGTTTCTATAGCAATCAGCCCCAGCATTTT

D: TRBD2
size: .
V: TRBV7-3
J: TRBJ2-7
CDR3: CASSLWGGYEQYF
DNA: TGTGCCAGCAGCTTATGGGGGGGCTACGAGCAGTACTTC

D: TRBD2
size: .
V: TRBV6-6
J: TRBJ2-7
CDR3: CASSPGGGPYEQYF
DNA: TGTGCCAGCAGCCCCGGGGGGGGGCCTTACGAGCAGTACTTC

D: .
size: .
V: TRBV6-1
J: TRBJ2-1
CDR3: CASSDEAFYNEQFF
DNA: TGTGCCAGCAGTGATGAAGCGTTCTACAATGAGCAGTTCTTC

D: .
size: .
V: TRBV10-2
J: TRBJ1-3
CDR3: CASSDPGAVPSGNTIYF
DNA: TGCGCCAGCAGCGACCCAGGCGCCGTCCCCTCTGGAAACACCATATATTTT

D: TRBD2
size: .
V: TRBV19
J: TRBJ2-1
CDR3: CASGETSGISDFNEQFF
DNA: TGTGCCAGTGGAGAGACTAGCGGGATTTCCGACTTCAATGAGCAGTTCTTC

D: .
size: once
V: TRBV7-9
J: TRBJ2-3
CDR3: CASSPPFGTDTQYF
DNA: TGTGCCAGCAGCCCCCCCTTTGGCACAGATACGCAGTATTTT

D: .
size: .
V: TRBV19
J: TRBJ2-5
CDR3: CASSTLFAGDQETQYF
DNA: TGTGCCAGTAGTACCCTATTCGCAGGGGATCAAGAGACCCAGTACTTC

D: .
size: .
V: TRBV4-1
J: TRBJ2-3
CDR3: CASRPQGMGGDTQYF
DNA: TGCGCCAGCAGGCCACAGGGAATGGGGGGGGATACGCAGTATTTT

D: TRBD2
size: .
V: TRBV2
J: TRBJ2-7
CDR3: CASSEGAGGTYEQYF
DNA: TGTGCCAGCAGTGAAGGGGCGGGAGGCACCTACGAGCAGTACTTC

D: TRBD1
size: .
V: TRBV19
J: TRBJ1-1
CDR3: CASRQGADMNTEAFF
DNA: TGTGCCAGTAGACAGGGGGCGGATATGAACACTGAAGCTTTCTTT

D: TRBD1
size: once
V: TRBV19
J: TRBJ1-2
CDR3: CASSPVAGQYGYTF
DNA: TGTGCCAGTAGTCCCGTGGCGGGACAGTATGGCTACACCTTC

D: TRBD1
size: .
V: TRBV5-1
J: TRBJ2-5
CDR3: CASRSQGAGGETQYF
DNA: TGCGCCAGCAGGTCACAGGGGGCAGGTGGAGAGACCCAGTACTTC

D: .
size: .
V: TRBV27
J: TRBJ1-5
CDR3: CASSLREQPQHF
DNA: TGTGCCAGCAGTTTAAGAGAACAGCCCCAGCATTTT

D: .
size: .
V: TRBV6-5
J: TRBJ1-2
CDR3: CASSRSPDLGYTF
DNA: TGTGCCAGCAGTCGGAGCCCCGATTTGGGCTACACCTTC

D: .
size: .
V: TRBV5-1
J: TRBJ2-7
CDR3: CASSFVFPPNPKGRAGHEQYF
DNA: TGCGCCAGCAGCTTCGTGTTCCCCCCGAACCCCAAAGGTCGTGCGGGCCACGAGCAGTACTTC

D: .
size: .
V: TRBV29-1
J: TRBJ2-2
CDR3: CSRTGPNTGELFF
DNA: TGCAGCCGAACTGGTCCAAACACCGGGGAGCTGTTTTTT

D: .
size: .
V: TRBV4-2
J: TRBJ1-5
CDR3: CASSHYLNQPQHF
DNA: TGTGCCAGCAGCCATTATTTAAATCAGCCCCAGCATTTT

D: .
size: few
V: TRBV15
J: TRBJ1-1
CDR3: CATSRVRVSGTEAFF
DNA: TGTGCCACCAGCAGAGTCAGGGTAAGTGGGACTGAAGCTTTCTTT

D: .
size: .
V: TRBV6-1
J: TRBJ2-1
CDR3: CASSEGGWGSNYNEQFF
DNA: TGTGCCAGCAGTGAAGGGGGTTGGGGCAGCAACTACAATGAGCAGTTCTTC

D: TRBD1
size: .
V: TRBV5-4
J: TRBJ1-2
CDR3: CASSLSPGTGYGYTF
DNA: TGTGCCAGCAGCTTGTCCCCCGGGACAGGGTATGGCTACACCTTC

D: .
size: .
V: TRBV27
J: TRBJ1-2
CDR3: CASRLQGRGNYGYTF
DNA: TGTGCCAGCAGACTACAGGGTAGGGGGAACTATGGCTACACCTTC

D: .
size: .
V: TRBV7-9
J: TRBJ1-4
CDR3: CASSLTLPGSSNEKLFF
DNA: TGTGCCAGCAGCCTCACTCTACCGGGATCCTCTAATGAAAAACTGTTTTTT

D: .
size: .
V: TRBV18
J: TRBJ1-5
CDR3: CASSPGGGVQPQHF
DNA: TGTGCCAGCTCACCAGGCGGCGGGGTTCAGCCCCAGCATTTT

D: .
size: .
V: TRBV18
J: TRBJ1-2
CDR3: CASSPSQGGDYGYTF
DNA: TGTGCCAGCTCACCATCGCAGGGCGGCGACTATGGCTACACCTTC

D: .
size: .
V: TRBV7-9
J: TRBJ1-1
CDR3: CASSAWGEAFF
DNA: TGTGCCAGCAGCGCCTGGGGGGAGGCTTTCTTT

D: .
size: .
V: TRBV6-5
J: TRBJ1-2
CDR3: CASSPFGGSGSGYTF
DNA: TGTGCCAGCAGTCCCTTTGGGGGGTCGGGGTCTGGCTACACCTTC

D: TRBD1
size: .
V: TRBV10-2
J: TRBJ2-7
CDR3: CASTLGQGVEQYF
DNA: TGCGCCAGCACCCTAGGACAGGGGGTCGAGCAGTACTTC

D: .
size: .
V: TRBV27
J: TRBJ2-7
CDR3: CASSTRDFPYEQYF
DNA: TGTGCCAGCAGTACCCGGGACTTCCCCTACGAGCAGTACTTC

D: TRBD2
size: .
V: TRBV4-1
J: TRBJ2-1
CDR3: CASSLGLAGREQFF
DNA: TGCGCCAGCAGCCTGGGACTAGCGGGACGTGAGCAGTTCTTC

D: TRBD1
size: .
V: TRBV10-3
J: TRBJ2-7
CDR3: CAINRGQDEQYF
DNA: TGTGCCATCAATCGCGGACAGGACGAGCAGTACTTC

D: .
size: .
V: TRBV28
J: TRBJ2-5
CDR3: CASSQSPRSGTQYF
DNA: TGTGCCAGCAGCCAAAGCCCCCGCTCGGGGACCCAGTACTTC